Described below is a single T cell receptor (beta chain) sequence and its context. Its binding antigen is unknown. One base away there is no much larger clone; base qualities are not given. As encoded in the germline V gene (reference sequence), CDR1 is SEHNR while CDR2 is FQNEAQ. Spanning cysteine to phenylalanine, the CDR3 consists of 14 amino acids. CDR3 DNA only is kept here, 42 bases in frame from base 1. V is pared back by 1 base and J by 4 bases, with 7 bases lying between the germline termini. This sample is part of a study of T cell changes during pregnancy in multiple sclerosis (dated by TCRdb to the late 2010s). Regarding the research as a whole: In women with multiple sclerosis, the researchers looked at how the T cell repertoire shifted as pregnancy progressed.

The library came from the immunoSEQ multiplex PCR assay. Held by TCRdb, this immuneACCESS table contains in-frame sequences only and omits some clones. Under half of the omission traces to an unresolved V gene where checked; the cause of the rest is unknown. The sample includes approximately 70,000 clones, with roughly nine tenths observed a single time. The ten biggest clones cover about 0.7% of the sample. Source: peripheral blood, taken in the third trimester of pregnancy. In this chain, TRBV7-9 is recombined with TRBJ2-2, with no confident D gene call. This clonotype was obtained from a female donor in good health, enrolled as a control in a pregnancy study. The DNA is as follows: TGTGCCAGCAGCTTAGGAGGCAGCACCGGGGAGCTGTTTTTT. Its translation is CASSLGGSTGELFF.